Each of the 26 T cell receptor beta chains below was sequenced from the same sample in a study of blood T cell repertoires in COVID-19. Clones were read by immunoSEQ multiplex PCR, and TCRdb kept only the in-frame ones, dropping some. Among 300,000 to 450,000 clones listed, about 85% were seen once. The sequenced sample consisted of peripheral blood. The source of these receptors is a woman younger than 35 with acute or convalescent COVID-19.

This rearrangement joins TRBV2 to TRBJ1-1; perhaps TRBD1 as D (5 bases). This CDR3 has 12 residues. The V gene's germline CDR1 is SNHLY and CDR2 FYNNEI. V lost 3 bases, J lost 12 bases, and 14 bases lay in between. CDR3 bases: TGTGCCAGCAGTGACAGGGAATCGAAATCTTTCTTT. The encoded protein is CASSDRESKSFF.

The V call is TRBV9, the J call TRBJ2-5; 8 bases match TRBD2. Germline lookup yields CDR1 SGDLS and CDR2 YYNGEE. V lost 1 base, J lost 1 base, and 3 bases stayed unmatched. This CDR3 region has 15 residues. In DNA, the CDR3 is TGTGCCAGCAGCGTAAATAGCGGGGTCCAAGAGACCCAGTACTTC. This gives the protein CASSVNSGVQETQYF.

A single count supports this clone. This chain connects TRBV7-9 to TRBJ2-3; D possibly corresponds to TRBD1 (6 bases). CDR1 and CDR2 (germline): SEHNR, FQNEAQ (reference sequence). V was pared by 5 bases and J by 2 bases, with 17 bases between. The CDR3 consists of 16 residues. The CDR3 DNA follows: TGTGCCAGCAGCCTAATCAAGGGGGTGGCCACAGATACGCAGTATTTT. Its translation is CASSLIKGVATDTQYF.

The gene calls are TRBV7-6 and TRBJ2-3; 15 positions agree with TRBD2. The CDR3 runs 17 residues. V shed 5 bases, J shed 5 bases, and the junction held 8 bases outside the gene matches. CDR1 and CDR2 (germline): SGHVS, FNYEAQ. The CDR3, as DNA: TGTGCCAGCAGCGGTGGACTAGCGGGAGGGCTCGGAGATACGCAGTATTTT. Its translation is CASSGGLAGGLGDTQYF.

This clone appeared a single time. The V call is TRBV28, the J call TRBJ1-5, with 9 positions matching TRBD1. Germline loops: CDR1 MDHEN, CDR2 SYDVKM. The length of the CDR3 is 19 residues. V was pared by 1 base and J by 2 bases, with 12 bases of the junction left unmatched. The CDR3 loop reads CASSLSRDREDLGNQPQHF. In DNA, the CDR3 is TGTGCCAGCAGTTTATCCCGGGACAGGGAAGATCTCGGCAATCAGCCCCAGCATTTT.

This clone has more than one count but fewer than ten. The rearrangement links TRBV27 to TRBJ1-2, with 10 positions matching TRBD1. The CDR3 covers 15 residues. Trimming cost V 5 bases and J 4 bases; bases outside gene matches: 7. The V gene's germline CDR1 is MNHEY and CDR2 SMNVEV (reference sequence). The CDR3 is CASSDRGQGIYGYTF. CDR3 in DNA: TGTGCCAGCAGTGACCGGGGACAGGGGATCTATGGCTACACCTTC.

The rearrangement uses TRBV28 and TRBJ1-4; D may be TRBD1 (6 bases). The V end lost 4 bases, the J end lost 0 bases, and 15 bases lay between the germline ends. The CDR3 sequence is 17 residues long. Germline CDR1 MDHEN, CDR2 SYDVKM. DNA for the CDR3: TGTGCCAGCAGTTCAGGACAGCTACTGACAACTAATGAAAAACTGTTTTTT. Protein sequence: CASSSGQLLTTNEKLFF. Supplemented by reference TRBV28 and TRBJ1-4, the full variable domain reads DVKVTQSSRYLVKRTGEKVFLECVQDMDHENMFWYRQDPGLGLRLIYFSYDVKMKEKGDIPEGYSVSREKKERFSLILESASTNQTSMYLCASSSGQLLTTNEKLFFGSGTQLSVL.

The chain has TRBV2 and TRBJ2-7, with a weak D call TRBD2 (6 bases). The ends were cut back, 0 bases at V and 2 bases at J, with 17 bases in the middle. CDR1 is SNHLY and CDR2 is FYNNEI in the germline V gene. This CDR3 is 17 amino acids long. The CDR3 spells CASSEAYYGGFAYEQYF. The CDR3 DNA reads as TGTGCCAGCAGTGAAGCTTACTATGGAGGGTTCGCCTACGAGCAGTACTTC.

This chain joins TRBV7-9 and TRBJ1-2; weak D call: TRBD1 (6 bases). There are 15 residues in the CDR3. Trimming removed 4 bases at V and 6 bases at J, with 18 bases between. From germline, CDR1 is SEHNR and CDR2 FQNEAQ (reference sequence). CDR3 protein: CASSSRSRAGDGYTF. CDR3 in DNA: TGTGCCAGCAGCTCAAGAAGTCGGGCAGGGGATGGCTACACCTTC.

J is TRBJ2-3 and V is TRBV28; 9 bases fit TRBD2. Germline values: CDR1 MDHEN, CDR2 SYDVKM. The CDR3 runs to 19 residues. The junction had 23 bases not matched to a gene; V was cut back by 5 bases and J by 8 bases. CDR3 protein: CASSPPRGALLAGNSTQYF. The CDR3 bases are TGTGCCAGCAGTCCACCCCGGGGGGCGTTGCTAGCGGGGAACAGTACGCAGTATTTT.

Worth noting for this clone: One junction end does not reproduce the germline sequence, and a read error may be involved. The chain links TRBV6-5 to TRBJ1-1, with 11 bases aligning to TRBD1. The CDR3 is made up of 13 amino acids. From germline, CDR1 is MNHEY and CDR2 SVGAGI. The CDR3 loop reads CAGSRDRGFEAFF. The CDR3 nucleotides are TGTGCCGGCAGTCGGGACAGGGGGTTTGAAGCTTTCTTT.

The rearrangement links TRBV5-4 to TRBJ1-4, with D possibly TRBD1 on 6 matching bases. V was shortened by 5 bases and J by 8 bases, with 13 bases between the two germline ends. Germline CDR1 is SGHNT and CDR2 is YYREEE (reference sequence). The CDR3 extends over 13 amino acids. The CDR3 nucleotides read TGTGCCAGCAGGCAACAGGGAAACGAAAAACTGTTTTTT. Translating it yields CASRQQGNEKLFF.

CDR3 coding DNA: TGTGCCAGCAGGTCTAGTTGGCCCCACGAGCAGTACTTC. It encodes CASRSSWPHEQYF. The chain couples TRBV21-1 to TRBJ2-7; TRBD2 is the table's D call and was not checked against the DNA. TRBV21-1 is assigned pseudogene status. The length of the CDR3 is 13 residues.

The CDR3 bases are TGTGCCAGCAAGACTAGCGGGAGTAGGGATACGCAGTATTTT. It yields the protein CASKTSGSRDTQYF. The V gene is TRBV27, the J gene TRBJ2-3; TRBD2 agrees at 12 bases. Trimming removed 7 bases from V and 6 bases from J; junction bases left unmatched: 5. CDR3 length equals 14 residues. Germline values: CDR1 MNHEY, CDR2 SMNVEV (reference sequence).

The chain couples TRBV9 to TRBJ2-1, with 7 positions matching TRBD2. The trim removed 6 bases at V and 3 bases at J, leaving 3 bases unmatched. The germline CDR1 and CDR2 sequences are SGDLS and YYNGEE. The CDR3 contains 13 residues. The CDR3 loop reads CASTGEGYNEQFF. The DNA for the CDR3 is TGTGCCAGCACCGGGGAGGGCTACAATGAGCAGTTCTTC.

The chain links TRBV9 to TRBJ2-1, with D maybe TRBD1 (5 bases). The CDR3 runs 14 residues. V shed 0 bases and J shed 2 bases, with 6 bases lying between them. Germline assignment: CDR1 SGDLS and CDR2 YYNGEE. The CDR3 protein is CASSVGGAYNEQFF. CDR3 nucleotides: TGTGCCAGCAGCGTAGGGGGCGCCTACAATGAGCAGTTCTTC.

The V call is TRBV12-1, the J call TRBJ2-7; the table's D call TRBD2 went unverified against the DNA. TRBV12-1 is classified as a pseudogene. The CDR3 has 13 amino acids. The CDR3 sequence: CASSLAGVGEQYF. The CDR3, as DNA: TGTGCCAGCAGCTTGGCGGGGGTAGGAGAGCAGTACTTC.

The rearrangement links TRBV6-6 to TRBJ2-1, with 12 bases lining up with TRBD2. Losses at the gene ends were 6 bases for V and 7 bases for J; bases not matched to a gene: 4. Germline CDR1 and CDR2: MNHNY and SVGAGI (reference sequence). The CDR3 totals 14 residues. Here the CDR3 DNA reads TGTGCCAGCAGCATGACTAGCGGGAGTAATGAGCAGTTCTTC. Its protein is CASSMTSGSNEQFF.

The chain links TRBV6-1 to TRBJ2-1; the match to TRBD2 covers 10 bases. Germline V CDR1 and CDR2: MNHNS, SASEGT. J was trimmed by 9 bases and V by 0 bases; bases with no gene match: 5. The CDR3 runs 15 residues. CDR3 nucleotides: TGTGCCAGCAGTGAAGCTGGGACTAGCGTCGGTGAGCAGTTCTTC. It specifies CASSEAGTSVGEQFF.

The J gene is TRBJ2-7, the V gene TRBV5-8; 9 nucleotides match TRBD2. The V and J ends lost 4 bases and 1 base, in that order; junction bases with no gene match: 6. The CDR3 loop spans 15 amino acids. The germline gives CDR1 SGHTS, CDR2 YDEGEE. CDR3 DNA: TGTGCCAGCAGCCCTGCTAGCGGGATGTCCTACGAGCAGTACTTC. Translation gives CASSPASGMSYEQYF.

This clone has just one count. The chain links TRBV10-3 to TRBJ1-2; D is perhaps TRBD1 (6 bases). This CDR3 region has 14 residues. V dropped 7 bases and J dropped 4 bases, with 16 bases sitting between them. Germline values: CDR1 ENHRY, CDR2 SYGVKD. The CDR3 spells CAINARQALYGYTF. CDR3 in DNA: TGTGCCATCAACGCACGACAGGCCCTCTATGGCTACACCTTC.

The chain employs TRBV6-5 and TRBJ2-3; D perhaps matches TRBD1 (6 bases). CDR1 MNHEY and CDR2 SVGAGI come from the germline V gene. V was trimmed by 7 bases and J by 3 bases, leaving 17 bases between them. This CDR3 contains 15 residues. In nucleotides, the CDR3 is TGTGCCAGCACCACAGGGCAGGGGAATACAGATACGCAGTATTTT. Residues: CASTTGQGNTDTQYF.

The chain uses TRBV6-4 and TRBJ2-1; the D gene is possibly TRBD2 (6 bases). The CDR3 contains 17 residues. V was clipped by 2 bases and J by 2 bases, with 16 bases between them. From germline, CDR1 is MRHNA and CDR2 SNTAGT. The CDR3 DNA sequence: TGTGCCAGCAGTGACACCCCCGATGGAGGGGCCTACAATGAGCAGTTCTTC. This codes for CASSDTPDGGAYNEQFF.

The chain has TRBV30 and TRBJ2-7; 8 nucleotides align to TRBD1. The CDR3 sequence is 15 residues long. Germline-derived CDR1 and CDR2 are GTSNPN and SVGIG (reference sequence). Trimming removed 0 bases from V and 3 bases from J; junction bases left unmatched: 7. The CDR3 DNA reads as TGTGCCTGGAGTGTACCCCGGACAGGGAACTACGAGCAGTACTTC. Translated, it gives CAWSVPRTGNYEQYF.

This chain uses TRBV11-2 with TRBJ1-2; tentative D call: TRBD1 (5 bases). Trimming stripped 6 bases from V and 5 bases from J, with 13 bases between. Germline V CDR1 and CDR2: SGHAT, FQNNGV. The length of the CDR3 is 13 residues. CDR3 DNA: TGTGCCAGCAGGCTTCTGGGGGGGTATGGCTACACCTTC. Translation gives CASRLLGGYGYTF.

The rearrangement joins TRBV28 to TRBJ1-6; 7 bases align to TRBD1. The CDR3 is made up of 12 amino acids. Germline CDR1 and CDR2: MDHEN and SYDVKM. CDR3 amino acids: CATDRVNSPLHF. CDR3 sequence (DNA): TGTGCAACCGACAGGGTGAATTCACCCCTCCACTTT.